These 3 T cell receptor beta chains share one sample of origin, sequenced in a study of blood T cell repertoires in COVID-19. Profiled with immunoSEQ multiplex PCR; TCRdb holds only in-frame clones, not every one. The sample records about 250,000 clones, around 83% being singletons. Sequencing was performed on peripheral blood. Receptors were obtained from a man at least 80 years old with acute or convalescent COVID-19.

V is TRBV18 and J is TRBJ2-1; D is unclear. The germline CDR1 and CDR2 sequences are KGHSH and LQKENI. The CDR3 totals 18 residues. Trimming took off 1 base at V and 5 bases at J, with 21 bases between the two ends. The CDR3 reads CASSPRQDSWPLNNEQFF. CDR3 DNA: TGTGCCAGCTCACCACGGCAGGATAGTTGGCCGCTTAACAATGAGCAGTTCTTC.

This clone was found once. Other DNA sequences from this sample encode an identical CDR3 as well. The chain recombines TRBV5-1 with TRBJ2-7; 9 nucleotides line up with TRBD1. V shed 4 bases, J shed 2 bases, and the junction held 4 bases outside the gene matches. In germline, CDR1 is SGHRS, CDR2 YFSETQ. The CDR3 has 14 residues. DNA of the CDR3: TGCGCCAGCAGCCCGAGGACAGGGGCCTACGAGCAGTACTTC. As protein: CASSPRTGAYEQYF.

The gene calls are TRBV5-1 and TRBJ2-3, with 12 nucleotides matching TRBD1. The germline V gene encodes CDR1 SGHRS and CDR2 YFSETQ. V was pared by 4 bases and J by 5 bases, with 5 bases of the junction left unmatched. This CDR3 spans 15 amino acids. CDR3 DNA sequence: TGCGCCAGCAGCCTCGGGACAGGGGGCGTAGATACGCAGTATTTT. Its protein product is CASSLGTGGVDTQYF.